These T cell receptor beta chains were read from a single sample in a study of blood T cells in healthy people across ages. From the 5' RACE reads, TCRdb called clonotypes with MiXCR, one entry per CDR3 protein. The sample gives some 880,000 distinct CDR3 sequences, around 36% of which show up once; approximately 12% is in the top ten. The sequencing sample was made of blood. These receptors were obtained from a man younger than 30 in good health. Both conserved end residues are part of each CDR3. The order of the fields is J gene, V gene, CDR3 protein.

J: TRBJ2-1; V: TRBV4-2; CDR3: CASSQNSVGSCNEQFF
J: TRBJ1-4; V: TRBV4-3; CDR3: CASSQEDRSNEKLFF
J: TRBJ2-1; V: TRBV7-3; CDR3: CASSLTGAGINYEQFF
J: TRBJ1-6; V: TRBV20-1; CDR3: CSARGDGGYNSPLHF
J: TRBJ2-7; V: TRBV27; CDR3: CASSSPVPSSYEQYF
J: TRBJ1-1; V: TRBV20-1; CDR3: CSARPHLDPSNAEAFF
J: TRBJ2-3; V: TRBV7-9; CDR3: CASSLGQGGPATDTQYF
J: TRBJ2-7; V: TRBV4-1; CDR3: CASSPQRSSYEQYF
J: TRBJ2-7; V: TRBV7-2; CDR3: CASSLGVRTYNERYF
J: TRBJ2-3; V: TRBV6-2/TRBV6-3; CDR3: CAPFSDYTQYF
J: TRBJ2-1; V: TRBV6-2/TRBV6-3; CDR3: CASSTQGLNEQFF
J: TRBJ1-2; V: TRBV29-1; CDR3: CSVVKGDRVGYTF
J: TRBJ2-5; V: TRBV7-9; CDR3: CASSLGGVAGSSYQETQYF
J: TRBJ2-2; V: TRBV14; CDR3: CASSPSYVGAGELFF
J: TRBJ2-5; V: TRBV2; CDR3: CASNGGGAVETQYF
J: TRBJ2-2; V: TRBV7-2; CDR3: CASSLEAGFTGELFF
J: TRBJ2-5; V: TRBV12-3/TRBV12-4; CDR3: CASSLRDRGGETQYF
J: TRBJ1-2; V: TRBV29-1; CDR3: CSVEAVGTYGYTF
J: TRBJ2-2; V: TRBV4-3; CDR3: CASSQAPTGTNTGELFF
J: TRBJ1-4; V: TRBV7-9; CDR3: CASSSGTGGGRDEKLFF
J: TRBJ2-5; V: TRBV6-7; CDR3: CASSYKAGGNLNEQYF
J: TRBJ1-2; V: TRBV29-1; CDR3: CSGEGPGLYGYTF
J: TRBJ2-3; V: TRBV7-2; CDR3: CASSLGDRGRGTQYF
J: TRBJ2-1; V: TRBV7-2; CDR3: CASSLGTGLDNEQFF
J: TRBJ2-3; V: TRBV4-1; CDR3: CASSQDPRGASGGVPDTQYF
J: TRBJ2-1; V: TRBV15; CDR3: CATSWRLAGTYNEQFF
J: TRBJ2-1; V: TRBV7-2; CDR3: CASRPGGSYGNEQFF
J: TRBJ2-5; V: TRBV7-2; CDR3: CASAQPNEQYF
J: TRBJ2-7; V: TRBV20-1; CDR3: CSARDSRGANYEQYF
J: TRBJ1-1; V: TRBV20-1; CDR3: CSAFPGGPATEAFF
J: TRBJ2-5; V: TRBV5-5; CDR3: CASSLETGGASQYF
J: TRBJ2-3; V: TRBV9; CDR3: CASSVASIPSGKYF